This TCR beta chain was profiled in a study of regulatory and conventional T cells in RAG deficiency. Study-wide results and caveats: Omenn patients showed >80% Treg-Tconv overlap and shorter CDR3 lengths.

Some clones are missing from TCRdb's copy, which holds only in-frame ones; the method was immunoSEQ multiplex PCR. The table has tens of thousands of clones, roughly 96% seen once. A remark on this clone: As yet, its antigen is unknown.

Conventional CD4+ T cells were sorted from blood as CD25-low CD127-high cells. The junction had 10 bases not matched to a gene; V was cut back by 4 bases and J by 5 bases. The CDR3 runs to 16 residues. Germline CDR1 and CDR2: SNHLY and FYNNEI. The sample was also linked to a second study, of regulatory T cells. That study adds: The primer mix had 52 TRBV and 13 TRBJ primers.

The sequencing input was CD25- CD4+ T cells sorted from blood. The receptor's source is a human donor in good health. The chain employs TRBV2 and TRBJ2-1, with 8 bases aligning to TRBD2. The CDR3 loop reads CASSAVAGGLNNEQFF. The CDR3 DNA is TGTGCCAGCAGTGCGGTTGCGGGGGGTTTGAACAATGAGCAGTTCTTC.